This T cell receptor beta chain was documented in a study of blood T cell repertoires in COVID-19. This clone came up once. The method was immunoSEQ multiplex PCR; TCRdb's version includes in-frame clones alone and lacks a portion of them. The sample shows more than 75,000 clones, about 83% of them seen only once. Trimming at V came to 5 bases and at J to 7 bases, leaving 12 bases not matched to a gene. This CDR3 comprises 17 residues. CDR1 and CDR2 (germline): MDHEN, SYDVKM. The chain employs TRBV28 and TRBJ1-5; 12 nucleotides match TRBD1. The sequenced sample was peripheral blood. The receptor comes from a man under 40 with acute or convalescent COVID-19. DNA for the CDR3: TGTGCCAGCAGTCAATGGGACAGGGGGCGACCGACCCAGCCCCAGCATTTT. Protein product: CASSQWDRGRPTQPQHF.